This TCR beta chain was captured by sequencing in a study of T cell clones after liver transplantation (dated 2019 in TCRdb). Describing the broader study: The samples were obtained from ITN030ST, a randomized trial that attempted immunosuppression withdrawal within 2 years after liver transplantation. Donor-reactive T cell clones were identified by TCRbeta sequencing following a pre-transplant mixed lymphocyte reaction and were subsequently tracked in post-transplant blood. Third party-reactive TCRbeta sequences were also identified from pre-transplant MLRs to serve as an antigen-independent comparator for donor-reactive sequences. Of the eight recipients, a few were HCV-positive, while the remaining recipients had been transplanted for non-autoimmune, non-viral indications. The subjects received no induction therapy and were kept on standard immunosuppression until randomization at 12-24 months post-transplant. Tolerance meant complete immunosuppression withdrawal for at least one year without liver enzymes rising beyond twice the upper limit of normal. Blood samples were collected pre-transplant, pre-randomization before withdrawal, and post-randomization after either full withdrawal or failed withdrawal. The studied cohort comprised 8 liver transplant recipients, 3 classified as tolerant and 5 as non-tolerant.

Results the study describes overall, beyond this receptor: Because of small, heterogeneous patient numbers and non-standardized post-transplant time points, the conclusions were only preliminary. When repertoire turnover was taken into account, detection of donor-reactive sequences was significantly reduced in 7 of 8 subjects for CD4 and in 8 of 8 subjects for CD8. In two subjects, low numbers of available donor cells limited the measurable donor-reactive repertoire. In 5 of 8 subjects, circulating donor-reactive CD4 TCRbeta sequences decreased significantly after transplant, regardless of tolerance or HCV status. Without allograft tissue specimens, donor-reactive T cells may have migrated into the graft rather than being deleted. Donor-reactive sequences declined more than third party-reactive ones, suggesting partial antigen-specific deletion unrelated to withdrawal success.

Frozen genomic DNA underwent high-throughput TCRbeta CDR3 sequencing by immunoSEQ, including PCR amplification, mapping, bias correction and internal controls. In the paper's pipeline: Only productive rearrangements were retained, and each unique TCRbeta sequence was defined by its CDR3 nucleotide sequence together with its V and J gene. For classification of a sequence as donor-reactive, at least 5-fold expansion in CFSE-low cells relative to unstimulated pre-transplant cells and a frequency of at least 0.01% were required. To ensure at least 90% detection power, minimum frequency thresholds were set for each subject based on that subject's lowest-template unstimulated sample. Jensen-Shannon divergence between the top 1000 TCRbeta sequences post-transplant and pre-transplant was used to measure repertoire turnover. Changes in detection of donor-reactive sequences were assessed with two-sided Fisher's exact tests. TCRdb's version of the immuneACCESS table is confined to in-frame rearrangements and falls short of the full clone set. An unresolved V gene accounts for under half of the shortfall where checked; the remainder is of unknown origin. The DNA gave D and trimming, while V, J and clone size come from that table. The sample table records around 9,700 clones; approximately 78% of these occur just once. 45% to 60% of the sample belongs to the ten largest clones.

This clone was picked up one time. Its specific antigen is unknown. Base quality data are lacking; no much larger clone is found one base away. From its cysteine to its phenylalanine, the CDR3 spans 12 amino acids. Just the 36-base CDR3 DNA is kept, in frame starting at base 1. From the germline V gene (reference sequence), CDR1 is LNHDA and CDR2 is SQIVND. V gives up 7 bases and J gives up 6 bases, and the segment between their germline ends measures 10 bases. Unstimulated PBMCs, after thawing, were stained for CD3, CD4 and CD8 and then FACS-sorted into CD3+CD4+ and CD3+CD8+ populations. Each of the 8 studied subjects was randomized to immunosuppression withdrawal. Genomic DNA was isolated with the Qiagen DNeasy Blood and Tissue Kit.

The starting material was CD8+ T cells from blood, obtained at the 22-month timepoint. The chain joins TRBV19 to TRBJ2-1; TRBD2 is possibly the D segment (6 matching bases). The origin of this receptor is a human patient who received a liver transplant. A transplant means some T cells may be of graft donor rather than patient origin. The CDR3 region: CASKVGGNEQFF. The bases read TGTGCCAGTAAAGTGGGGGGCAATGAGCAGTTCTTC.